The clone carrying this T cell receptor beta chain was observed a few times. The CDR3 sequence is 13 residues long. From germline, CDR1 is MDHEN and CDR2 SYDVKM. The ends were cut back, 2 bases at V and 6 bases at J, with 7 bases in the middle. Time point specified: peripheral blood 6 weeks after treatment start. The data derive from a study of PD-L1 blockade in urothelial cancer. Method: immunoSEQ multiplex PCR; TCRdb's copy keeps in-frame clones and lacks some. This sample has about 25,000 clones, with about four fifths found just once. The source was PBMCs, collected around atezolizumab (anti-PD-L1) treatment. This chain uses TRBV28 with TRBJ2-2; D is undetermined. This sequence originates from a man between 65 and 80 years old with urothelial cancer. The CDR3 is CASSLGLSGELFF. Here the CDR3 DNA reads TGTGCCAGCAGTTTAGGGCTATCCGGGGAGCTGTTTTTT.